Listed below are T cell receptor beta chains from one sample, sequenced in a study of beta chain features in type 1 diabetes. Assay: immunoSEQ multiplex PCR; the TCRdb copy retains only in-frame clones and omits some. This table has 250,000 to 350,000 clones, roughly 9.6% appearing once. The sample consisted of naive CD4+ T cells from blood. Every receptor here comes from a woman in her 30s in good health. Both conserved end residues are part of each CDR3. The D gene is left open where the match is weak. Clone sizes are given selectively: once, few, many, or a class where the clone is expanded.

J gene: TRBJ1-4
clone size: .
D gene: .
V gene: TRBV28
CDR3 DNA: TGTGCCAGCCGGACTGCGAATGAAAAACTGTTTTTT
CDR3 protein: CASRTANEKLFF

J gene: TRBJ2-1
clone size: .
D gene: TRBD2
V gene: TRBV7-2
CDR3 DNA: TGTGCCAGCAGGCATACTAGCGGAGAGCAGTTCTTC
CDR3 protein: CASRHTSGEQFF

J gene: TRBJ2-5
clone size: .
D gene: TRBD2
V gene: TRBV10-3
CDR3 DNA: TGTGCCATCAGTGCTACTAGCGGGGGAGGACAAGAGACCCAGTACTTC
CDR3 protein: CAISATSGGGQETQYF

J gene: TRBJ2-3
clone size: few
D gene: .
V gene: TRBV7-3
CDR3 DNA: TGTGCCAGCAGCATCGGGACTAGCACAGATACGCAGTATTTT
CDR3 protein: CASSIGTSTDTQYF

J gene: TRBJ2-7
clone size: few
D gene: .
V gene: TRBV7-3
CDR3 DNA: TGTGCCAGCAGCTTAAGGGCCGGTCGGGACTACGAGCAGTACTTC
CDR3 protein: CASSLRAGRDYEQYF

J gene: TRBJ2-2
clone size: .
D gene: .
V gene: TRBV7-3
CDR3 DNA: TGTGCCAGCAGCCGGGAGACCGGGGAGCTGTTTTTT
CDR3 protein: CASSRETGELFF

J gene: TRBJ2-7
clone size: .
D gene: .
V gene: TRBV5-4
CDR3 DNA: TGTGCCAGCAGCCCGGGTGGGACATCCTACGAGCAGTACTTC
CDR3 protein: CASSPGGTSYEQYF

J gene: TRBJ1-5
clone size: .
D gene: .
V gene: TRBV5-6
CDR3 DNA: TGTGCCAGCAGCTTGCGGATCGGAGATCAGCCCCAGCATTTT
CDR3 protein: CASSLRIGDQPQHF

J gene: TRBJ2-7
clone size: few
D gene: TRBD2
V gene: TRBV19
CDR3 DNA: TGTGCCAGTAGTATCTGGGCTAGCGGGAGGTTCAACGAGCAGTACTTC
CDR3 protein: CASSIWASGRFNEQYF

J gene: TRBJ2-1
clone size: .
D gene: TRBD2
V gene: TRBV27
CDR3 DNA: TGTGCCAGCAGTCCCCCGGGACTACGACGGAATGAGCAGTTCTTC
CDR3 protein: CASSPPGLRRNEQFF

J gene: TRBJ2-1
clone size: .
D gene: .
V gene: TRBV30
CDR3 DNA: TGTGCTTTCGGAGGCCGCACCTACAATGAGCAGTTCTTC
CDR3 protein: CAFGGRTYNEQFF

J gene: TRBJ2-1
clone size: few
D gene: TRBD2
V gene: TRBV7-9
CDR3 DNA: TGTGCCAGCAGCCCCGGACTAGCGGGGTACAATGAGCAGTTCTTC
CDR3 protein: CASSPGLAGYNEQFF

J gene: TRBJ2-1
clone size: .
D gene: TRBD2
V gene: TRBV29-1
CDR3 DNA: TGCAGCGTTGAAAGTACGGGAGGGCTCGATGAGCAGTTCTTC
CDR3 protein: CSVESTGGLDEQFF

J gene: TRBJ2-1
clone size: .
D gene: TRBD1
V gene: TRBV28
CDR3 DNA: TGTGCCAGCAGTTCGCCGGGACAGACCTACAATGAGCAGTTCTTC
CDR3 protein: CASSSPGQTYNEQFF

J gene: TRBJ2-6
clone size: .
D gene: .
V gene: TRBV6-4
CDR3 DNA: TGTGCCAGCAGTGTTGGAGTCTGGGCCAACGTCCTGACTTTC
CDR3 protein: CASSVGVWANVLTF

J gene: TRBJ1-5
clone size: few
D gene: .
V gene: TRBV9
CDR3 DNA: TGTGCCAGCAGCGTAGCGGGGGGCCTAAATCAGCCCCAGCATTTT
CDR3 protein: CASSVAGGLNQPQHF

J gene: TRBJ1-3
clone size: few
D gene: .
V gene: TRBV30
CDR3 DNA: TGTGCCTGGGGCACGGGCAACCTAGGGGTGCGCTCTGGAAACACCATATATTTT
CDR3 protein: CAWGTGNLGVRSGNTIYF

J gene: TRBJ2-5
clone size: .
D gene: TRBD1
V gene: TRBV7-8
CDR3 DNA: TGTGCCAGCAGATTAACGGCGACAGGGGGGGAGACCCAGTACTTC
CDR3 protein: CASRLTATGGETQYF

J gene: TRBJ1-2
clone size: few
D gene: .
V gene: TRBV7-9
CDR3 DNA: TGTGCCAGCAGTCAGAGCCTGGGACTTCTTGGCTACACCTTC
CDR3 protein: CASSQSLGLLGYTF

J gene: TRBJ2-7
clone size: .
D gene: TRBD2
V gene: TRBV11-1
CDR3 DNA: TGTGCCAGCAGCGGCCGGACTAGCGCGTACGAGCAGTACTTC
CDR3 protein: CASSGRTSAYEQYF

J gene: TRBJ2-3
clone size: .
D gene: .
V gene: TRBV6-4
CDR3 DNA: TGTGCCAGCAGTTTAGACTCCCGCACAGATACGCAGTATTTT
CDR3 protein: CASSLDSRTDTQYF

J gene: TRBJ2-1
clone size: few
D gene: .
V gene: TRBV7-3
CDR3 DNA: TGTGCCAGCAGCTCACGGGCCTACAATGAGCAGTTCTTC
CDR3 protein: CASSSRAYNEQFF

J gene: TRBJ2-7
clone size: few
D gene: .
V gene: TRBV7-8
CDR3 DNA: TGTGCCAGCAGCTTAAATAGCGGCTACGAGCAGTACTTC
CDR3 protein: CASSLNSGYEQYF

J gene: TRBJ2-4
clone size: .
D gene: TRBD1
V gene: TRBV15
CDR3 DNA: TGTGCCACCAGCAGACCCGAGGGGGCGGGTACTGCCAAAAACATTCAGTACTTC
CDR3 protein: CATSRPEGAGTAKNIQYF

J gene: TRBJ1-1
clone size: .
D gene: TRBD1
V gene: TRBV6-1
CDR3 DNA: TGTGCCAGCAGCGTACTACAGGGGGACACTGAAGCTTTCTTT
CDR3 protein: CASSVLQGDTEAFF

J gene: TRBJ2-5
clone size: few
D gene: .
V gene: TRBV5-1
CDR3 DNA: TGCGCCAGCAGGGGGGCAGGAGGACAAGAGACCCAGTACTTC
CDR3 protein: CASRGAGGQETQYF

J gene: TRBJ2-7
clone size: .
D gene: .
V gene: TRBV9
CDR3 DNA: TGTGCCAGCAGTAACGGGGTGAAATACGAGCAGTACTTC
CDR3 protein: CASSNGVKYEQYF

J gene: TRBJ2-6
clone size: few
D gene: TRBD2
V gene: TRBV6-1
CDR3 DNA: TGTGCCAGCAGTGGGCCCGGGACTAGCGGGAGTTCTGCGGGGGCCAACGTCCTGACTTTC
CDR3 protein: CASSGPGTSGSSAGANVLTF

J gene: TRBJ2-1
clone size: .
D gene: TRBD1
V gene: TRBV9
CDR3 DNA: TGTGCCAGCAGCGTAGCGGGACAGAACTTAGAGCAGTTCTTC
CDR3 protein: CASSVAGQNLEQFF

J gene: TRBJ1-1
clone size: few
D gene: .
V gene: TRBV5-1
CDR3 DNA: TGCGCCAGCAGCTTGAATGCGGGAAGTACTGAAGCTTTCTTT
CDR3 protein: CASSLNAGSTEAFF

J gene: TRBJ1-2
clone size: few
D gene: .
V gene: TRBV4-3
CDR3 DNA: TGCGCCAGCAGCCAAGATTATGGGGGGGGCTACACCTTC
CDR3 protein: CASSQDYGGGYTF

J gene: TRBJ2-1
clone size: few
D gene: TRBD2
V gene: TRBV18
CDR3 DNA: TGTGCCAGCTCACCAGTGGCGGGGGTCTACAATGAGCAGTTCTTC
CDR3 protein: CASSPVAGVYNEQFF

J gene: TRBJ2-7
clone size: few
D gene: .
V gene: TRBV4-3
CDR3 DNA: TGCGCCAGCAGCCAAGGGGGGGTCGGAAGCTCCTACGAGCAGTACTTC
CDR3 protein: CASSQGGVGSSYEQYF

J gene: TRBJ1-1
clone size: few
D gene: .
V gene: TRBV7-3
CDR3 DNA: TGTGCCAGCAAGCGCCGCGCCATGAACACTGAAGCTTTCTTT
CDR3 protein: CASKRRAMNTEAFF

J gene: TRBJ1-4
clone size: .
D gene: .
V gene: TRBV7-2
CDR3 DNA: TGTGCCAGCAGCTTAACCGGCAGGGTAGGCGAAAAACTGTTTTTT
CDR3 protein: CASSLTGRVGEKLFF

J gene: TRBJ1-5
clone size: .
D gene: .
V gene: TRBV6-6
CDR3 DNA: TGTGCCAGCATCCCCCGGGGGGGAATGGCCCAGCATTTT
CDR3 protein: CASIPRGGMAQHF

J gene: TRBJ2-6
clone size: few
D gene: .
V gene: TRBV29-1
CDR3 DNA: TGCAGCGTTGAAAAAGCTAGCCCCGTCTCTGGGGCCAACGTCCTGACTTTC
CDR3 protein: CSVEKASPVSGANVLTF

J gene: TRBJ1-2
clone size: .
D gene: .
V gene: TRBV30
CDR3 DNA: TGTGCCTGGAGTGTATATCAGGGACTGGGCTACACCTTC
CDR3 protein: CAWSVYQGLGYTF

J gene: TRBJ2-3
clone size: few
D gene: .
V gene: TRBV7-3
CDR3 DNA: TGTGCCAGCAGCGAAGGTCTAGGGGACACAGATACGCAGTATTTT
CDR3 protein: CASSEGLGDTDTQYF

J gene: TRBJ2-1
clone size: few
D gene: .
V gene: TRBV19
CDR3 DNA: TGTGCCAGTAGTATCTTGTACAATGAGCAGTTCTTC
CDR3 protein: CASSILYNEQFF

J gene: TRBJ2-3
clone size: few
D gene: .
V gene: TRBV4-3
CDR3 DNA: TGCGCCAGCAGCCAAGACAGGGTCACAGATACGCAGTATTTT
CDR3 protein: CASSQDRVTDTQYF

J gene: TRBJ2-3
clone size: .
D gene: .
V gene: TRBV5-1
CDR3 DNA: TGCGCCAGCAGCTTGGGGTCAGGGTTTTCAGATACGCAGTATTTT
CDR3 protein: CASSLGSGFSDTQYF